A selection of T cell receptor beta chains follows, all from one sample in a study of blood T cell repertoires in COVID-19. The table came from immunoSEQ multiplex PCR; TCRdb's copy has only in-frame clones and leaves some out. Of approximately 110,000 clones listed, roughly 72% were seen once; the top ten hold around 6.2%. Source material: peripheral blood. The receptors derive from a man older than 75 with COVID-19, enrolled during active disease. CDR3s include the opening cysteine and the closing phenylalanine or tryptophan. The D gene is left open where the match is weak. Where a row states a size, it is once, few, many or the class of an expanded clone; other rows omit it.

cdr3_aa cdr3_nt clone_size j_call v_call d_call
CASSSYRGWRNEQFF TGTGCCAGCAGTTCCTACAGGGGGTGGCGCAATGAGCAGTTCTTC . TRBJ2-1 TRBV6-5 TRBD1
CASSLATGGTEAFF TGTGCCAGCAGCTTGGCGACAGGGGGCACTGAAGCTTTCTTT few TRBJ1-1 TRBV11-2 TRBD1
CSASDSSGSTDTQYF TGCAGTGCTAGTGATTCCAGCGGCTCCACAGATACGCAGTATTTT . TRBJ2-3 TRBV20-1 .
CASSLLSGRAKDTQYF TGTGCCAGCAGCTTGTTGAGCGGGAGGGCCAAAGATACGCAGTATTTT few TRBJ2-3 TRBV5-4 TRBD2
CASSLGGGQGNYGYTF TGTGCCAGCAGCTTAGGGGGGGGACAGGGGAACTATGGCTACACCTTC once TRBJ1-2 TRBV7-2 TRBD1
CAISDGQGNTEAFF TGTGCCATCAGTGACGGACAGGGGAACACTGAAGCTTTCTTT . TRBJ1-1 TRBV10-3 TRBD1
CASSYGGAGEQETQYF TGTGCCAGCAGTTACGGGGGGGCAGGGGAACAAGAGACCCAGTACTTC few TRBJ2-5 TRBV6-2/TRBV6-3 .
CASSLDGYGANVLTF TGCGCCAGCAGCTTGGACGGGTACGGGGCCAACGTCCTGACTTTC . TRBJ2-6 TRBV5-1 .
CASRGTSGRFYNEQFF TGTGCCAGCAGAGGGACTAGCGGGAGGTTTTACAATGAGCAGTTCTTC . TRBJ2-1 TRBV2 TRBD2
CASNARGGSETQYF TGTGCCAGTAATGCGAGGGGAGGGTCAGAGACCCAGTACTTC few TRBJ2-5 TRBV19 TRBD2
CASSPSGRGSNEQFF TGTGCCAGCAGCCCAAGCGGGAGGGGGAGCAATGAGCAGTTCTTC . TRBJ2-1 TRBV6-5 TRBD2
CATSDLQEGRNEQFF TGTGCCACCAGTGATTTGCAGGAGGGGAGGAATGAGCAGTTCTTC . TRBJ2-1 TRBV24-1 .
CASSLSARDEQYF TGTGCCAGCAGCCTCAGCGCCCGTGACGAGCAGTACTTC . TRBJ2-7 TRBV11-2 .
CASSVGTVTPGEQYF TGTGCCAGCAGCGTAGGGACGGTAACCCCGGGAGAGCAGTACTTC . TRBJ2-7 TRBV9 .
CASSWDTDSSPLHF TGTGCCAGCAGCTGGGACACGGATAGTTCACCCCTCCACTTT few TRBJ1-6 TRBV7-9 .
CASSSSPNTGELFF TGCGCCAGCAGCTCTAGCCCGAACACCGGGGAGCTGTTTTTT . TRBJ2-2 TRBV5-1 .
CASSIISGKTGELFF TGTGCCAGTAGTATTATTTCCGGAAAGACTGGGGAGCTGTTTTTT . TRBJ2-2 TRBV19 .
CASSSGRGGQDEKLFF TGTGCCAGCAGCTCTGGTCGGGGGGGGCAGGATGAAAAACTGTTTTTT . TRBJ1-4 TRBV7-8 .
CASSLARDSVADTQYF TGTGCCAGCAGCTTGGCTCGGGACTCGGTTGCAGATACGCAGTATTTT . TRBJ2-3 TRBV5-8 .
CASSYTGGLKDEQFF TGTGCCAGCAGTTACACGGGAGGCTTAAAGGATGAGCAGTTCTTC once TRBJ2-1 TRBV6-2/TRBV6-3 TRBD2
CASSYGLAGESQYF TGTGCCAGCAGTTACGGGCTAGCGGGAGAATCGCAGTACTTC . TRBJ2-7 TRBV6-6 TRBD2
CASSALAPNTGELFF TGTGCCAGCAGCGCTCTAGCGCCGAACACCGGGGAGCTGTTTTTT . TRBJ2-2 TRBV3-1/TRBV3-2 .
CASSPRDTEAFF TGTGCCAGCAGCCCCAGGGACACTGAAGCTTTCTTT . TRBJ1-1 TRBV7-9 .
CASSYGQGTNTIYF TGTGCCAGCAGTTACGGACAGGGGACGAACACCATATATTTT . TRBJ1-3 TRBV6-5 TRBD1
CASSLGRGKETQYF TGCGCCAGCAGCTTGGGGCGGGGAAAAGAGACCCAGTACTTC . TRBJ2-5 TRBV5-1 .
CASSLTGLFHSSYNEQFF TGTGCCAGCAGCTTAACAGGGCTCTTTCATAGCTCCTACAATGAGCAGTTCTTC few TRBJ2-1 TRBV7-9 .
CAWMAGVYNEQFF TGTGCCTGGATGGCAGGGGTCTACAATGAGCAGTTCTTC once TRBJ2-1 TRBV30 .
CSVEVAGGQPQHF TGCAGCGTTGAGGTGGCAGGGGGACAGCCCCAGCATTTT . TRBJ1-5 TRBV29-1 TRBD1
CASSFFTSGANVLTF TGTGCCAGCAGCTTCTTCACTTCTGGGGCCAACGTCCTGACTTTC . TRBJ2-6 TRBV5-6 .
CATSRTPRGGDYGYTF TGTGCCACCAGCAGAACCCCGAGGGGGGGCGACTATGGCTACACCTTC . TRBJ1-2 TRBV15 .
CASSPSVGTGELFF TGTGCCAGCAGCCCCTCCGTCGGGACCGGGGAGCTGTTTTTT . TRBJ2-2 TRBV6-5 .
CAISESIGSDTQYF TGTGCCATCAGTGAGTCGATCGGGTCAGATACGCAGTATTTT . TRBJ2-3 TRBV10-3 .
CASSESVGTSGRASQFF TGCGCCAGCAGTGAGTCCGTCGGGACTAGCGGGAGGGCCTCCCAGTTCTTC . TRBJ2-1 TRBV10-1 TRBD2
CASSQIGQGYEQYF TGTGCCAGCAGCCAAATAGGACAGGGATACGAGCAGTACTTC once TRBJ2-7 TRBV14 TRBD1
CASSPQGDYGYTF TGTGCCAGCAGCCCTCAGGGGGACTATGGCTACACCTTC . TRBJ1-2 TRBV3-1/TRBV3-2 TRBD1
CSVGKNTEAFF TGCAGCGTCGGGAAGAACACTGAAGCTTTCTTT few TRBJ1-1 TRBV29-1 .
CASSSPGDPSQQYF TGTGCCAGCAGCTCCCCAGGGGACCCCTCTCAGCAGTACTTC . TRBJ2-7 TRBV7-2 .
CASSLSSGSRETQYF TGTGCCAGCAGCTTGAGTAGCGGGAGTAGAGAGACCCAGTACTTC . TRBJ2-5 TRBV5-4 TRBD2
CAGQGPAGELFF TGTGCCGGCCAGGGTCCGGCCGGGGAGCTGTTTTTT once TRBJ2-2 TRBV10-3 .
CASSSPPGEGGEQFF TGTGCCAGCTCATCACCTCCGGGGGAGGGTGGTGAGCAGTTCTTC . TRBJ2-1 TRBV18 TRBD2
CASSLAQIQETQYF TGTGCCAGCAGCTTGGCACAAATACAAGAGACCCAGTACTTC few TRBJ2-5 TRBV5-4 .
CASSKLAGGPNQPQHF TGTGCCAGCAGCAAACTGGCTGGGGGCCCCAATCAGCCCCAGCATTTT . TRBJ1-5 TRBV6-2/TRBV6-3 .
CASSLGPLLAESNTGELFF TGTGCCAGCAGCTTAGGGCCCTTACTAGCGGAGTCGAACACCGGGGAGCTGTTTTTT . TRBJ2-2 TRBV7-6 TRBD2
CASSPDGEARTEAFF TGTGCCAGCAGCCCAGACGGCGAGGCGCGGACTGAAGCTTTCTTT few TRBJ1-1 TRBV13 .